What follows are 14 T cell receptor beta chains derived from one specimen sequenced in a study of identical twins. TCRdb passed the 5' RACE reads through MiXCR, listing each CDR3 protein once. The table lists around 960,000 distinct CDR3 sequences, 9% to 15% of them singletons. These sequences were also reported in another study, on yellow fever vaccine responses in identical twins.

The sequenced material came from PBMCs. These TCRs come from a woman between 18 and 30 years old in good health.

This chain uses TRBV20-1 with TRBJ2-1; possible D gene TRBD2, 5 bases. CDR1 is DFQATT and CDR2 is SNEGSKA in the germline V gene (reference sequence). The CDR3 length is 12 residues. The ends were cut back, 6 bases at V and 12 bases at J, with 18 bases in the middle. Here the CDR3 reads CSASTVAGRQFF. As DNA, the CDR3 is TGCAGTGCCAGCACGGTGGCGGGTAGGCAGTTCTTC.

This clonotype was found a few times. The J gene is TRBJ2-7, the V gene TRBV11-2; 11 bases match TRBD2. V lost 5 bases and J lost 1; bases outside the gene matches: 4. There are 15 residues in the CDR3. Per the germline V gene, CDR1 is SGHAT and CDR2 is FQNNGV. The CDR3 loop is CASSRVAGGSYEQYF. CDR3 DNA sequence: TGTGCCAGCAGCCGGGTAGCGGGAGGGTCCTACGAGCAGTACTTC.

The CDR3 loop reads CASIGQPGQSPLHF. CDR3 coding DNA: TGTGCCAGCATCGGGCAGCCAGGGCAGTCACCCCTCCACTTT. The chain couples TRBV6-1 to TRBJ1-6; TRBD1 is a possible D gene (5 bases). This CDR3 is built from 14 residues. V dropped 7 bases and J dropped 10 bases, with 17 bases sitting between them. Germline values: CDR1 MNHNS, CDR2 SASEGT.

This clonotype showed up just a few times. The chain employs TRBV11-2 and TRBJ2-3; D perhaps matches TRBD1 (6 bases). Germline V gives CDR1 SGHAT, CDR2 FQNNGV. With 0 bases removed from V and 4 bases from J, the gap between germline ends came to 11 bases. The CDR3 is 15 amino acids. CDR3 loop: CASSLDAAGADTQYF. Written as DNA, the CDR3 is TGTGCCAGCAGCTTAGATGCGGCAGGGGCAGATACGCAGTATTTT.

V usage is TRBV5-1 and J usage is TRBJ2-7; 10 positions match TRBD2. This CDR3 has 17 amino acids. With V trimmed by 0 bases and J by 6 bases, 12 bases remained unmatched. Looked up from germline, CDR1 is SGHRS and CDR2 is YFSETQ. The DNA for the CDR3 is TGCGCCAGCAGCTTGGCCGAGGCAGCGGGAGGGCCTCGCGAGCAGTACTTC. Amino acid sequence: CASSLAEAAGGPREQYF.

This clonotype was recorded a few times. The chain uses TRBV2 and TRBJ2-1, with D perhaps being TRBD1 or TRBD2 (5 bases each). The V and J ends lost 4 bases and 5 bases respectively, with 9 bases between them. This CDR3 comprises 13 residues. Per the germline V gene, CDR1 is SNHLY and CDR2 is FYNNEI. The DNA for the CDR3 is TGTGCCAGCAGTGCCCAGGGAGACAATGAGCAGTTCTTC. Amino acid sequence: CASSAQGDNEQFF.

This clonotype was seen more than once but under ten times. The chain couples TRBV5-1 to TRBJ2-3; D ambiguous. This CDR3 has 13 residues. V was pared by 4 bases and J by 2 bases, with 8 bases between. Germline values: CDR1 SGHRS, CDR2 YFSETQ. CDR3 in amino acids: CASSRSLTDTQYF. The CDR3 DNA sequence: TGCGCCAGCAGCCGGAGTCTCACAGATACGCAGTATTTT. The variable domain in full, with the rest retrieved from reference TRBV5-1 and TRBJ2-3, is KAGVTQTPRYLIKTRGQQVTLSCSPISGHRSVSWYQQTPGQGLQFLFEYFSETQRNKGNFPGRFSGRQFSNSRSEMNVSTLELGDSALYLCASSRSLTDTQYFGPGTRLTVL.

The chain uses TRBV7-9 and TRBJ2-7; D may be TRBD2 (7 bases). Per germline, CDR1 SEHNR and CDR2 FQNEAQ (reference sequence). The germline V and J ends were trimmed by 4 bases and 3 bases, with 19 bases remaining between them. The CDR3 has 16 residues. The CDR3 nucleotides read TGTGCCAGCAGCTCCCTTGGGGGGGCTTTTGGCTACGAGCAGTACTTC. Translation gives CASSSLGGAFGYEQYF. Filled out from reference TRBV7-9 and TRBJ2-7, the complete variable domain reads DTGVSQNPRHKITKRGQNVTFRCDPISEHNRLYWYRQTLGQGPEFLTYFQNEAQLEKSRLLSDRFSAERPKGSFSTLEIQRTEQGDSAMYLCASSSLGGAFGYEQYFGPGTRLTVT.

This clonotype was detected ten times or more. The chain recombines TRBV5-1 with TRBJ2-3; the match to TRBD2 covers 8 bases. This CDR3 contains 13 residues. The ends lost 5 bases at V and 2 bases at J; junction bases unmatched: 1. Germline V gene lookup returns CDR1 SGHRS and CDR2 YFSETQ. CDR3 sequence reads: CASRRGDTDTQYF. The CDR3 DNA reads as TGCGCCAGCAGGCGGGGGGACACAGATACGCAGTATTTT.

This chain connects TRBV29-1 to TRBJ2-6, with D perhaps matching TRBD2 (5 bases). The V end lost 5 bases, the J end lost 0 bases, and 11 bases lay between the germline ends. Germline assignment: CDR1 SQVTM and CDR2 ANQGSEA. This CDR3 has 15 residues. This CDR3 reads CSVRFGGSGANVLTF. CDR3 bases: TGCAGCGTTAGGTTTGGAGGCTCTGGGGCCAACGTCCTGACTTTC.

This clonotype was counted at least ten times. The CDR3 sequence: CASRTGTDYNEQFF. The CDR3 region has the DNA TGTGCCAGCAGGACCGGGACAGACTACAATGAGCAGTTCTTC. The chain is built from TRBV12-3 or TRBV12-4 and TRBJ2-1; 7 nucleotides line up with TRBD1. CDR3 size: 14 residues. V shed 6 bases, J shed 3 bases, and the junction held 5 bases outside the gene matches.

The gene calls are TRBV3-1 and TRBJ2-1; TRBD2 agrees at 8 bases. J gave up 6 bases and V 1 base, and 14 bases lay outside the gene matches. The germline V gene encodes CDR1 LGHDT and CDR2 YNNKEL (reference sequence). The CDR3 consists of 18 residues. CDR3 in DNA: TGTGCCAGCAGCCAAGGTACTGGCGGGGGGCCCCCCTCCAATGAGCAGTTCTTC. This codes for CASSQGTGGGPPSNEQFF.

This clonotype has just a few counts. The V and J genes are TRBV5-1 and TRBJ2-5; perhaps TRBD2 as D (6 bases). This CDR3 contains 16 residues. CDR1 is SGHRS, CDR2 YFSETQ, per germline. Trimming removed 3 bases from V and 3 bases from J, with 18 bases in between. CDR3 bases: TGCGCCAGCAGCTCATCCAAAGGGACTGCCAAAGAGACCCAGTACTTC. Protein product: CASSSSKGTAKETQYF. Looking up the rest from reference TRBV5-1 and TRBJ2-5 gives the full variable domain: KAGVTQTPRYLIKTRGQQVTLSCSPISGHRSVSWYQQTPGQGLQFLFEYFSETQRNKGNFPGRFSGRQFSNSRSEMNVSTLELGDSALYLCASSSSKGTAKETQYFGPGTRLLVL.

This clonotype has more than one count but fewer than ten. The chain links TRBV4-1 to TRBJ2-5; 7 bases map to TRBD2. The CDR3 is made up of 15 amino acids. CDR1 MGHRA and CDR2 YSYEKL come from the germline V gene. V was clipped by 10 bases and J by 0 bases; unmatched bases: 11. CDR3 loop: CANLRGEKYQETQYF. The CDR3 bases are TGCGCCAATCTCCGGGGGGAGAAGTACCAAGAGACCCAGTACTTC.